These 13 T cell receptor beta chains were sequenced from one sample in a study of T cells in Graves' hyperthyroidism and ophthalmopathy. RNA transcripts gave rise to amplified TCR beta CDR3 regions. HTBI primers were the set used in a first-round RT-PCR of the TCR CDR3. TCRdb ran MiXCR on the multiplex PCR reads and lists one entry per CDR3 protein. The sample has some 580,000 distinct CDR3 sequences, approximately 16% seen once; the top ten hold roughly 3.3%. Sequenced: blood. Receptors were obtained from a woman in her thirties or forties with Graves' ophthalmopathy.

There are many counts of this clonotype. The chain employs TRBV18 and TRBJ2-1; 11 nucleotides align to TRBD1. This CDR3 has 14 amino acids. CDR1 and CDR2 (germline): KGHSH, LQKENI. Losses at the gene ends were 3 bases for V and 6 bases for J; bases not matched to a gene: 1. The DNA for the CDR3 is TGTGCCAGCTCACCGGGACAGGGGGGCAATGAGCAGTTCTTC. It is translated as CASSPGQGGNEQFF.

This clonotype was seen at least ten times. The CDR3: CASSLAISGGRWPPNEQFF. Here the CDR3 DNA reads TGTGCCAGCAGCTTAGCTATTAGCGGGGGGCGTTGGCCCCCTAATGAGCAGTTCTTC. This rearrangement joins TRBV7-2 to TRBJ2-1; TRBD2 agrees at 10 bases. The V segment lost 0 bases and the J segment 7 bases; nucleotides outside the gene matches: 15. The germline V gene has CDR1 SGHTA and CDR2 FQGNSA. The CDR3 is 19 residues long.

This clonotype was detected ten times or more. The chain is built from TRBV27 and TRBJ2-1, with D possibly called TRBD1 or TRBD2 (6 bases each). This CDR3 contains 14 residues. The ends were cut back, 8 bases at V and 1 base at J, with 12 bases in the middle. In germline, CDR1 is MNHEY, CDR2 SMNVEV (reference sequence). This chain's CDR3 is CASLGGNSYNEQFF. The DNA of the CDR3 is TGTGCCAGCTTAGGGGGGAATTCCTACAATGAGCAGTTCTTC.

The V call is TRBV5-1, the J call TRBJ1-3, with a possible D match to TRBD1 (6 bases). Trimming removed 0 bases from V and 4 bases from J, with 11 bases in between. Germline CDR1 SGHRS, CDR2 YFSETQ. The CDR3 runs to 15 residues. The chain's CDR3 is CASSLDTGLGNTIYF. DNA of the CDR3: TGCGCCAGCAGCTTGGACACAGGGTTGGGAAACACCATATATTTT.

This clonotype has ten or more counts. This chain links TRBV18 with TRBJ2-3; unclear D gene. The CDR3 has 12 amino acids. Germline-derived CDR1 and CDR2 are KGHSH and LQKENI. V gave up 6 bases and J gave up 2 bases, with 6 bases separating them. The CDR3 region has the DNA TGTGCCAGCTCTGCCGACACAGATACGCAGTATTTT. It yields the protein CASSADTDTQYF.

The rearrangement joins TRBV20-1 to TRBJ2-1; 8 positions match TRBD2. Per germline, CDR1 DFQATT and CDR2 SNEGSKA (reference sequence). There are 14 residues in the CDR3. After removal of 6 bases from V and 7 bases from J, the junction contained 11 bases not matched to a gene. CDR3 protein: CSAHGTSVGNEQFF. The CDR3 nucleotides are TGCAGTGCGCACGGGACTAGTGTGGGAAATGAGCAGTTCTTC.

V and J are TRBV6-1 and TRBJ2-7, with 10 bases lining up with TRBD2. The CDR3 is 13 amino acids. The V gene's germline CDR1 is MNHNS and CDR2 SASEGT. V dropped 10 bases and J dropped 4; count of bases not matched to a gene: 7. The CDR3 DNA is TGTGCCACCCCCGGGACTAGCGTTTACGAGCAGTACTTC. The encoded protein is CATPGTSVYEQYF.

This clonotype was detected ten times or more. This chain uses TRBV7-9 with TRBJ1-1; D is perhaps TRBD1 (5 bases). The length of the CDR3 is 13 residues. From germline, CDR1 is SEHNR and CDR2 FQNEAQ (reference sequence). Trimming cost V 3 bases and J 5 bases, with 10 bases left between them. In DNA form, the CDR3 reads TGTGCCAGCAGCTTCCAGGGTGGGACTGAAGCTTTCTTT. Translation: CASSFQGGTEAFF.

This clonotype was seen many times. The genes are TRBV3-1 and TRBJ2-2, with 7 bases lining up with TRBD1. Germline V CDR1 and CDR2: LGHDT, YNNKEL (reference sequence). The CDR3 is made up of 15 amino acids. V gave up 1 base and J gave up 6 bases; unmatched junction bases: 5. DNA for the CDR3: TGTGCCAGCAGCCAAGGAGACAGGGTATCCGGGGAGCTGTTTTTT. This codes for CASSQGDRVSGELFF.

This clonotype appeared many times. Mismatch with germline at one junction end may stem from a read error. The genes are TRBV20-1 and TRBJ2-7, with 11 bases that match TRBD2. This CDR3 region has 13 residues. CDR1 is DFQATT, CDR2 SNEGSKA, per germline (reference sequence). DNA for the CDR3: TGTAGTGGGACTAGCGGCTTCTCCTACGAGCAGTACTTC. Residues: CSGTSGFSYEQYF.

This clonotype was recorded at least ten times. The CDR3 spells CATSDTGAVGEQFF. In nucleotides, the CDR3 is TGTGCCACCAGTGATACGGGAGCCGTCGGCGAGCAGTTCTTC. The chain employs TRBV24-1 and TRBJ2-1; a weak D match, TRBD2 (6 bases). V gave up 3 bases and J gave up 10 bases, with 15 bases separating them. The CDR3 is 14 amino acids. CDR1 and CDR2 (germline): KGHDR, SFDVKD.

V gene TRBV5-1 combines with J gene TRBJ2-5, with D maybe TRBD1 (6 bases). Between the trimmed V and J ends, which lost 4 bases and 2 bases, there was a span of 12 bases. Germline V gene data show CDR1 as SGHRS and CDR2 as YFSETQ. CDR3 size: 14 residues. The CDR3 DNA follows: TGCGCCAGCAGCCGAGGGACACCACAAGAGACCCAGTACTTC. It specifies CASSRGTPQETQYF.

The chain joins TRBV29-1 to TRBJ2-2; D ambiguous. The V end was cut by 5 bases, the J end by 4 bases, with 11 bases between. Germline V gene sequence: CDR1 SQVTM, CDR2 ANQGSEA. This CDR3 is 13 amino acids long. Here the CDR3 reads CSVQQQPTGELFF. CDR3 in DNA: TGCAGCGTTCAACAGCAGCCCACCGGGGAGCTGTTTTTT.